This T cell receptor (beta chain) emerged from a study of metastatic and nonmetastatic thyroid tumors. TCRdb reprocessed the PCR reads using MiXCR. The sample includes roughly 58,000 clones, less than 5% of them seen just once. The CDR3 sequence is 11 residues long. Trimming took 4 bases from V and 11 from J, leaving 11 bases between them. The germline V gene encodes CDR1 SGHNT and CDR2 YENEEA. None of the patients had undergone any treatment ahead of thyroid surgery. Ten or more counts support this clone. This clonotype originated in a female donor with papillary thyroid cancer or a benign thyroid nodule (not recorded which). Some clones in this sample may be carry-over from other donors' samples. Sequenced: blood. The chain joins TRBV11-3 to TRBJ1-1; D gene ambiguous. The CDR3 sequence is CASSSGREAFF. The CDR3 nucleotides are TGTGCCAGCAGCTCCGGCCGGGAGGCTTTCTTT.